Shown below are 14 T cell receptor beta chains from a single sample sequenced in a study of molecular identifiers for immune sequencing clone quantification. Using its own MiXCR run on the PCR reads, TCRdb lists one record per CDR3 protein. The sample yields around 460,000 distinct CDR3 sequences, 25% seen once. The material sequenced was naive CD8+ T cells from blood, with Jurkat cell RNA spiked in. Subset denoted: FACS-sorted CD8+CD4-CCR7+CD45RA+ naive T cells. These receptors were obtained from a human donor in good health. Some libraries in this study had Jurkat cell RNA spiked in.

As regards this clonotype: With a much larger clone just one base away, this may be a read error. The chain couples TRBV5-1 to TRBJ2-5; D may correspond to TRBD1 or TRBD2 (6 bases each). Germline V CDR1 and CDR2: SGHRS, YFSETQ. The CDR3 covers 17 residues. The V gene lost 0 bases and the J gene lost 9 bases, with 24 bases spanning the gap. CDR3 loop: CASSLAGGTPGWEPQYF. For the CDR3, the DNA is TGCGCCAGCAGCTTGGCCGGAGGGACACCCGGATGGGAGCCCCAGTACTTC.

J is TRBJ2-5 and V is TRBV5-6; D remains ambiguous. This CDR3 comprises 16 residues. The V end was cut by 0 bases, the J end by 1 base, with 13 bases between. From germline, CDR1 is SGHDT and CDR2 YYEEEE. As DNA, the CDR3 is TGTGCCAGCAGCTTGGTCCGGTTCGTCAGCCAAGAGACCCAGTACTTC. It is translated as CASSLVRFVSQETQYF.

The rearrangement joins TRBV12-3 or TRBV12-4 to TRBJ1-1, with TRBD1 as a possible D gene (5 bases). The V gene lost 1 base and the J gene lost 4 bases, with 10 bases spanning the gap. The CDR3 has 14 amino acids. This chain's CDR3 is CASSLVGVSTEAFF. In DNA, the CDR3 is TGTGCCAGCAGTTTAGTGGGGGTCAGCACTGAAGCTTTCTTT.

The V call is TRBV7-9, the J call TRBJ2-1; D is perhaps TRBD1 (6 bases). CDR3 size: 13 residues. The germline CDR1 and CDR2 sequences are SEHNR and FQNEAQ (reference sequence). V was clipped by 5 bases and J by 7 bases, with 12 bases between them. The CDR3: CASSPATGNEQFF. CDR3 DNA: TGTGCCAGCAGCCCGGCCACAGGGAATGAGCAGTTCTTC.

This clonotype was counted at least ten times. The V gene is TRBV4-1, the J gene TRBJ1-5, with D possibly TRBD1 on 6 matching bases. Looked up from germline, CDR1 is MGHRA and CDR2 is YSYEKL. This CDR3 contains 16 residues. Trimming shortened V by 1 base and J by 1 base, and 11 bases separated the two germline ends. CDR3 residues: CASSQVWGASNQPQHF. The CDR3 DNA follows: TGCGCCAGCAGCCAAGTCTGGGGGGCAAGCAATCAGCCCCAGCATTTT.

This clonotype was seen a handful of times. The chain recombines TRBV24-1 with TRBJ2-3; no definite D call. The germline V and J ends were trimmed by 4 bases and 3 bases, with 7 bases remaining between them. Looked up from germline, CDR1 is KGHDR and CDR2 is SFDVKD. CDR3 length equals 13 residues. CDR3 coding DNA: TGTGCCACCAGTGACTTGGGGACAGATACGCAGTATTTT. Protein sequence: CATSDLGTDTQYF.

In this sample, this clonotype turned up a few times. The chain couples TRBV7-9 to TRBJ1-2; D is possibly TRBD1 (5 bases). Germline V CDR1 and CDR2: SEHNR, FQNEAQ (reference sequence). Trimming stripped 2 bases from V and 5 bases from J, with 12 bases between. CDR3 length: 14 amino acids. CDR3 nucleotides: TGTGCCAGCAGCTTAAAATCGGCAGGGTATGGCTACACCTTC. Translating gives CASSLKSAGYGYTF.

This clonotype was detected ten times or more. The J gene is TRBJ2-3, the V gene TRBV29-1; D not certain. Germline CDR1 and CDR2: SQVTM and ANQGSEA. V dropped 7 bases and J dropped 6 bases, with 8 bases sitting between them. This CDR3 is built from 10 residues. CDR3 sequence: CSGWDDTQYF. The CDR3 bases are TGCAGCGGTTGGGATGATACGCAGTATTTT.

The CDR3 protein is CASRDRGYTGELFF. For the CDR3, the DNA is TGTGCCAGCCGGGACAGAGGATACACCGGGGAGCTGTTTTTT. The V and J genes are TRBV27 and TRBJ2-2; 7 bases line up with TRBD1. The CDR3 loop spans 14 amino acids. Trimming took 8 bases from V and 3 from J; bases not matched to a gene: 6. CDR1 and CDR2 (germline): MNHEY, SMNVEV (reference sequence).

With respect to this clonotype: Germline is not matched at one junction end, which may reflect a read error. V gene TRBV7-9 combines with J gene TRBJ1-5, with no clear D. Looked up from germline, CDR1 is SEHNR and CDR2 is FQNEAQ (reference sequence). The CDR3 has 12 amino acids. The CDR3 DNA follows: TGTGCCAGCAGTACGTCAACTCAGCCCCAGCGTTTT. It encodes CASSTSTQPQRF.

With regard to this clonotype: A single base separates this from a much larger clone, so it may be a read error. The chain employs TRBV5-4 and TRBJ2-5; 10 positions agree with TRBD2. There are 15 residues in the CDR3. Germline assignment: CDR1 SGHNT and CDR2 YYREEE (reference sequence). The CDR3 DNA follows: TGTGACAGCAGCGGCACTAGCGGGGTAGGAGAGACCCAGTACTTC. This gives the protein CDSSGTSGVGETQYF.

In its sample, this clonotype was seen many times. CDR3 loop: CSVEFARESTDTQYF. DNA for the CDR3: TGCAGCGTTGAATTTGCGCGGGAGAGCACAGATACGCAGTATTTT. The gene calls are TRBV29-1 and TRBJ2-3; 7 positions agree with TRBD2. With V trimmed by 2 bases and J by 0 bases, 5 bases remained unmatched. The CDR3 loop spans 15 amino acids. Germline V gene lookup returns CDR1 SQVTM and CDR2 ANQGSEA.

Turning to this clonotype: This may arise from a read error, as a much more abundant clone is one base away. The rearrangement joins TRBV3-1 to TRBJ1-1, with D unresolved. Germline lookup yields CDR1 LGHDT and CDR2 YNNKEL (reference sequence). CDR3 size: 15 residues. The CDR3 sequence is CASGQAVRPITEAFF. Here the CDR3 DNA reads TGTGCCAGCGGCCAAGCGGTTCGCCCTATAACTGAAGCTTTCTTT.

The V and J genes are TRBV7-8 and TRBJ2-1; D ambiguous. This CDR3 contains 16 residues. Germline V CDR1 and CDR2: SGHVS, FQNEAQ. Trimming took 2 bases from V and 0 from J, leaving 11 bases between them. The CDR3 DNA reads TGTGCCAGCAGCTTATACCCAGAGAGCTCCTACAATGAGCAGTTCTTC. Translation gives CASSLYPESSYNEQFF. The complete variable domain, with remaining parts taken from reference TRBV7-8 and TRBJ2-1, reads GAGVSQSPRYKVAKRGQDVALRCDPISGHVSLFWYQQALGQGPEFLTYFQNEAQLDKSGLPSDRFFAERPEGSVSTLKIQRTQQEDSAVYLCASSLYPESSYNEQFFGPGTRLTVL.